Presented here are 19 T cell receptor beta chains from one specimen sequenced in a study of blood T cell repertoires in COVID-19 (dated by TCRdb to 2020 to 2022). The library was built by means of the immunoSEQ multiplex PCR assay. TCRdb retrieved this table from immuneACCESS and kept in-frame rearrangements only. Not all clones are present; in checked studies, unresolved V genes account for under half, and no reason is known for the remainder. The sample table records 250,000 to 300,000 clones; less than 85% of these occur just once. The ten biggest clones cover roughly 4.5% of the sample. The sample consisted of peripheral blood. Receptor source: a man in his 60s who had recovered from COVID-19.

J is TRBJ2-3 and V is TRBV19; D remains ambiguous. V lost 1 base and J 1 base, leaving 9 bases between the germline ends. Per the germline V gene, CDR1 is LNHDA and CDR2 is SQIVND (reference sequence). The CDR3 is 15 residues long. The CDR3 protein is CASSIGAGRTDTQYF. Here the CDR3 DNA reads TGTGCCAGTAGTATAGGGGCCGGCCGCACAGATACGCAGTATTTT.

This chain connects TRBV5-1 to TRBJ1-1; 7 bases map to TRBD1. There are 18 residues in the CDR3. J was trimmed by 0 bases and V by 0 bases; bases with no gene match: 11. CDR1 is SGHRS and CDR2 is YFSETQ in the germline V gene. The CDR3 reads CASSLAGPSQGLNTEAFF. CDR3 DNA sequence: TGCGCCAGCAGCTTGGCGGGACCTTCACAGGGGCTGAACACTGAAGCTTTCTTT. The complete variable domain, with remaining parts taken from reference TRBV5-1 and TRBJ1-1, reads KAGVTQTPRYLIKTRGQQVTLSCSPISGHRSVSWYQQTPGQGLQFLFEYFSETQRNKGNFPGRFSGRQFSNSRSEMNVSTLELGDSALYLCASSLAGPSQGLNTEAFFGQGTRLTVV.

CDR3: CASSQFVRGGQPAPNTEAFF. CDR3 DNA sequence: TGCGCCAGCAGCCAATTTGTCCGGGGTGGGCAGCCGGCTCCGAACACTGAAGCTTTCTTT. This chain links TRBV4-1 with TRBJ1-1; D is uncertain. Trimming took 2 bases from V and 1 from J, leaving 26 bases between them. CDR3 length: 20 residues. CDR1 is MGHRA and CDR2 is YSYEKL in the germline V gene.

This clone was seen only once. The J gene is TRBJ2-5, the V gene TRBV3-1 (or the pseudogene TRBV3-2), with 13 bases fitting TRBD2. This CDR3 has 16 residues. Germline values: CDR1 LGHDT, CDR2 YNNKEL (reference sequence). With V trimmed by 2 bases and J by 5 bases, 5 bases remained unmatched. The CDR3 nucleotides read TGTGCCAGCAGCCAACGGACTAGCGGGGGCCCGGAGACCCAGTACTTC. Protein sequence: CASSQRTSGGPETQYF.

The CDR3 reads CASSLTGGFGSPLHF. The CDR3 DNA follows: TGCGCCAGCAGTCTGACAGGGGGCTTTGGGTCACCCCTCCACTTT. This chain connects TRBV10-2 to TRBJ1-6, with TRBD1 identical over 10 bases. CDR1 and CDR2 (germline): WSHSY, SAAADI. V trimming: 5 bases; J trimming: 10 bases; junction bases outside the gene matches: 8. This CDR3 comprises 15 residues.

In nucleotides, the CDR3 is TGTGCCAGCAGTACGACAGTCGTTACCGGGGAGCTGTTTTTT. It yields the protein CASSTTVVTGELFF. This sequence joins TRBV28 and TRBJ2-2, with D tentatively TRBD1 (5 bases). The CDR3 length is 14 residues. CDR1 MDHEN and CDR2 SYDVKM come from the germline V gene. Trimming pared 5 bases from V and 5 bases from J, leaving 12 bases between.

The chain is built from TRBV19 and TRBJ2-1, with D possibly TRBD2 on 6 matching bases. The V end lost 6 bases, the J end lost 7 bases, and 13 bases lay between the germline ends. This CDR3 comprises 13 residues. In germline, CDR1 is LNHDA, CDR2 SQIVND (reference sequence). The CDR3 sequence: CASSKTSLNEQFF. The CDR3 DNA reads TGTGCCAGTAGCAAAACTAGCTTGAATGAGCAGTTCTTC.

CDR3 sequence reads: CASSEWGEHYEQYF. CDR3 DNA sequence: TGTGCCAGCAGTGAATGGGGGGAACACTACGAGCAGTACTTC. V and J are TRBV25-1 and TRBJ2-7; tentatively, D is TRBD2 (6 bases). Germline CDR1 is MGHDK and CDR2 is SYGVNS. CDR3 length: 14 amino acids. The V end lost 1 base, the J end lost 3 bases, and 10 bases lay between the germline ends.

The chain uses TRBV7-6 and TRBJ1-3, with 8 bases lining up with TRBD1. The CDR3 covers 16 residues. With V trimmed by 5 bases and J by 7 bases, 13 bases remained unmatched. From germline, CDR1 is SGHVS and CDR2 FNYEAQ. This CDR3 is CASSLARTGIGNTIYF. CDR3 DNA sequence: TGTGCCAGCAGCCTCGCTCGGACAGGGATTGGCAACACCATATATTTT.

The chain joins TRBV3-1 (or the pseudogene TRBV3-2) to TRBJ2-5; 11 bases fit TRBD2. The CDR3 is made up of 13 amino acids. The V gene's germline CDR1 is LGHDT and CDR2 YNNKEL (reference sequence). Unmatched junction bases numbered 8, after V lost 9 bases and J lost 8 bases. CDR3 DNA: TGTGCCAGTCAAAAGACTAGCGGGGTCACCCAGTACTTC. Its translation is CASQKTSGVTQYF.

V is TRBV30 and J is TRBJ1-3; 9 positions match TRBD1. Germline CDR1 GTSNPN, CDR2 SVGIG (reference sequence). CDR3 size: 14 residues. With 5 bases clipped from V and 3 bases from J, the junction kept 5 bases outside the gene matches. This chain's CDR3 is CAWRQTGGGNTIYF. In DNA form, the CDR3 reads TGTGCCTGGCGCCAGACAGGGGGTGGAAACACCATATATTTT.

This clone has only one observation. The chain joins TRBV7-2 to TRBJ2-7; 7 bases are shared with TRBD1. Germline lookup yields CDR1 SGHTA and CDR2 FQGNSA. The CDR3 has 16 residues. V lost 0 bases and J lost 2; bases outside the gene matches: 7. CDR3 sequence (DNA): TGTGCCAGCAGCTTAGCTCCAACAGGGGTCGCCTACGAGCAGTACTTC. This gives the protein CASSLAPTGVAYEQYF.

The rearrangement links TRBV29-1 to TRBJ2-7, with D tentatively TRBD1 (7 bases). This CDR3 contains 15 residues. Germline V gene lookup returns CDR1 SQVTM and CDR2 ANQGSEA. V was cut by 6 bases and J by 5 bases, with 23 bases left in between. The CDR3, as DNA: TGCAGCGTCGCACGGGGGACAGTGTCGCAGGACGAGCAGTACTTC. It is translated as CSVARGTVSQDEQYF.

The chain combines TRBV6-6 with TRBJ2-3; 9 nucleotides align to TRBD1. This CDR3 is 18 amino acids long. Germline V gene lookup returns CDR1 MNHNY and CDR2 SVGAGI (reference sequence). The V segment lost 6 bases and the J segment 2 bases; nucleotides outside the gene matches: 15. This CDR3 is CASRRTTGGVFITDTQYF. As DNA, the CDR3 is TGTGCCAGCAGACGAACAACAGGGGGCGTTTTTATCACAGATACGCAGTATTTT.

J is TRBJ1-5 and V is TRBV28, with 7 bases lining up with TRBD1. The CDR3 has 15 residues. The ends lost 6 bases at V and 2 bases at J; junction bases unmatched: 7. Germline V gives CDR1 MDHEN, CDR2 SYDVKM. This chain's CDR3 is CASSRGQVGNQPQHF. The CDR3, as DNA: TGTGCCAGCAGCCGCGGACAGGTAGGCAATCAGCCCCAGCATTTT.

This chain links TRBV19 with TRBJ2-3, with 8 bases aligning to TRBD2. V was pared by 1 base and J by 4 bases, with 7 bases of the junction left unmatched. Germline V gene sequence: CDR1 LNHDA, CDR2 SQIVND (reference sequence). This CDR3 is 16 amino acids long. CDR3 bases: TGTGCCAGTAGTATAGGCCCGGGACTAGGGGCAGATACGCAGTATTTT. It is translated as CASSIGPGLGADTQYF.

This clone has just one count. The sample carries other DNA sequences with the same CDR3. The chain uses TRBV30 and TRBJ1-5; D is uncertain. This CDR3 is built from 14 residues. V was trimmed by 3 bases and J by 0 bases, leaving 9 bases between them. Germline lookup yields CDR1 GTSNPN and CDR2 SVGIG (reference sequence). The CDR3 region is CAWRTGGSNQPQHF. Written as DNA, the CDR3 is TGTGCCTGGAGGACTGGTGGTAGCAATCAGCCCCAGCATTTT.

This clone has more than one count but fewer than ten. The rearrangement links TRBV2 to TRBJ2-3; 10 bases map to TRBD2. CDR3 size: 15 residues. The germline CDR1 and CDR2 sequences are SNHLY and FYNNEI. The V gene end was trimmed by 6 bases and the J gene end by 5 bases; junction bases not matched to a gene: 8. The CDR3 here is CASRDPGLAIDTQYF. The CDR3 DNA reads as TGTGCCAGCAGAGATCCGGGACTAGCGATAGATACGCAGTATTTT.

V and J are TRBV2 and TRBJ2-7; possible D gene TRBD2, 5 bases. V lost 6 bases and J lost 5, with 11 bases in between. The CDR3 runs to 12 residues. Germline V gives CDR1 SNHLY, CDR2 FYNNEI. DNA of the CDR3: TGTGCCAGCAGGGATAGCGTCGACGAGCAGTACTTC. Translated, it gives CASRDSVDEQYF.